One and the same sample provided the 26 T cell receptor beta chains below, sequenced in a study of STAT5B mutations in CD4+ large granular lymphocyte leukemia. Sequencing used immunoSEQ multiplex PCR; TCRdb keeps in-frame clones, though not all of them. Altogether about 34,000 clones are present, roughly three quarters being singletons, with the ten largest covering less than 3%. Sequenced material: CD4+ T cells from blood buffy coats. The receptors originated from a human donor in good health.

This clone was observed a few times. This chain joins TRBV9 and TRBJ2-1; D possibly corresponds to TRBD1 (6 bases). Germline lookup yields CDR1 SGDLS and CDR2 YYNGEE. The CDR3 has 15 residues. V was shortened by 3 bases and J by 3 bases, with 13 bases between the two germline ends. CDR3 region: CASSAEDRNYNEQFF. CDR3 DNA sequence: TGTGCCAGCAGCGCCGAAGACAGGAACTACAATGAGCAGTTCTTC.

This sequence joins TRBV5-4 and TRBJ1-1, with 9 bases identical to TRBD1. Trimming removed 5 bases from V and 8 bases from J; junction bases left unmatched: 7. There are 13 residues in the CDR3. Looked up from germline, CDR1 is SGHNT and CDR2 is YYREEE (reference sequence). The CDR3 bases are TGTGCCAGCAGTCTGACAGGGGGGAGCGAAGCTTTCTTT. This gives the protein CASSLTGGSEAFF.

The V and J genes are TRBV5-4 and TRBJ1-2; D remains ambiguous. Germline V gene lookup returns CDR1 SGHNT and CDR2 YYREEE (reference sequence). This CDR3 has 13 residues. V shed 4 bases and J shed 0 bases, with 7 bases lying between them. In nucleotides, the CDR3 is TGTGCCAGCAGCCCCAGGACTAACTATGGCTACACCTTC. It is translated as CASSPRTNYGYTF.

The rearrangement links TRBV7-2 to TRBJ1-4; D remains ambiguous. V dropped 3 bases and J dropped 8 bases, with 13 bases sitting between them. This CDR3 has 14 residues. The germline V gene encodes CDR1 SGHTA and CDR2 FQGNSA. CDR3 amino acids: CASSLNAGGEKLFF. CDR3 nucleotide sequence: TGTGCCAGCAGCTTGAATGCAGGTGGGGAAAAACTGTTTTTT.

The chain joins TRBV9 to TRBJ2-7, with 8 bases fitting TRBD1. The junction had 4 bases not matched to a gene; V was cut back by 0 bases and J by 2 bases. This CDR3 spans 15 amino acids. Germline assignment: CDR1 SGDLS and CDR2 YYNGEE. The CDR3 DNA reads TGTGCCAGCAGCGTAGGGACAGGGATAACCTACGAGCAGTACTTC. Translating gives CASSVGTGITYEQYF.

The chain couples TRBV5-6 to TRBJ2-7; D remains ambiguous. Germline lookup yields CDR1 SGHDT and CDR2 YYEEEE. The CDR3 has 12 amino acids. The germline V and J ends were trimmed by 4 bases and 1 base, with 6 bases remaining between them. The CDR3 DNA sequence: TGTGCCAGCAGCCGTGAGTCCTACGAGCAGTACTTC. This sequence encodes CASSRESYEQYF.

J is TRBJ2-7 and V is TRBV7-8, with 8 bases aligning to TRBD2. Trimming removed 5 bases from V and 4 bases from J; junction bases left unmatched: 13. Germline assignment: CDR1 SGHVS and CDR2 FQNEAQ. This CDR3 spans 16 amino acids. As DNA, the CDR3 is TGTGCCAGCAGCCCGGGGGGGCCTAGGGGATTTTACGAGCAGTACTTC. Amino acid sequence: CASSPGGPRGFYEQYF.

J is TRBJ2-1 and V is TRBV5-1; 10 nucleotides match TRBD1. This CDR3 is built from 18 residues. V dropped 1 base and J dropped 0; count of bases not matched to a gene: 7. Germline V gives CDR1 SGHRS, CDR2 YFSETQ. The CDR3 sequence is CASSLMGQGPSSYNEQFF. DNA of the CDR3: TGCGCCAGCAGCTTGATGGGACAGGGGCCGAGCTCCTACAATGAGCAGTTCTTC.

V and J are TRBV7-9 and TRBJ2-7; 8 bases map to TRBD2. Trimming took 3 bases from V and 3 from J; bases not matched to a gene: 10. Germline values: CDR1 SEHNR, CDR2 FQNEAQ (reference sequence). The CDR3 is 16 residues long. The CDR3 loop reads CASSFFSGTRVYEQYF. For the CDR3, the DNA is TGTGCCAGCAGCTTTTTTAGTGGGACTAGGGTCTACGAGCAGTACTTC.

This clone counts as medium-sized (0.01 to 0.1%). The V gene is TRBV2, the J gene TRBJ1-2; 7 bases align to TRBD1. With 4 bases clipped from V and 6 bases from J, the junction kept 2 bases outside the gene matches. Germline V CDR1 and CDR2: SNHLY, FYNNEI. The CDR3 is 12 residues long. CDR3 sequence: CASSARGNGYTF. DNA of the CDR3: TGTGCCAGCAGTGCCAGGGGGAATGGCTACACCTTC.

V gene TRBV7-6 combines with J gene TRBJ2-5, with D unclear. The V gene's germline CDR1 is SGHVS and CDR2 FNYEAQ. The CDR3 runs 13 residues. V was shortened by 5 bases and J by 2 bases, with 9 bases between the two germline ends. CDR3 nucleotides: TGTGCCAGCAGCCCGCTTAAACAAGAGACCCAGTACTTC. Amino acids: CASSPLKQETQYF.

This clone is a singleton in its sample. The genes are TRBV7-6 and TRBJ1-6; a possible D gene is TRBD1 (5 bases). This CDR3 is 12 amino acids long. The germline CDR1 and CDR2 sequences are SGHVS and FNYEAQ. Trimming removed 2 bases at V and 10 bases at J, with 6 bases between. In DNA, the CDR3 is TGTGCCAGCAGCTTACCAGGGTCACCCCTCCACTTT. Its protein is CASSLPGSPLHF.

The V and J genes are TRBV7-8 and TRBJ2-7; 12 positions agree with TRBD2. Germline CDR1 is SGHVS and CDR2 is FQNEAQ. CDR3 length: 16 amino acids. V lost 3 bases and J lost 3; bases outside the gene matches: 6. The CDR3 DNA is TGTGCCAGCAGCTTCCGACTAGCGGGGGATCTCTACGAGCAGTACTTC. Translating it yields CASSFRLAGDLYEQYF.

V gene TRBV6-8 combines with J gene TRBJ2-3; D may be TRBD2 (6 bases). Per the germline V gene, CDR1 is MNHGY and CDR2 is SAAAGT. V was cut by 5 bases and J by 4 bases, with 16 bases left in between. The CDR3 length is 15 residues. The CDR3 here is CASSTGTPLPDTQYF. The CDR3 region has the DNA TGTGCCAGCAGTACCGGGACTCCCCTCCCAGATACGCAGTATTTT.

The V and J genes are TRBV6-5 and TRBJ2-1, with 8 bases identical to TRBD2. The V gene end was trimmed by 10 bases and the J gene end by 9 bases; junction bases not matched to a gene: 11. The CDR3 runs to 13 residues. Germline V gives CDR1 MNHEY, CDR2 SVGAGI. The CDR3 DNA is TGTGCCACCTCCGGGGGGGGTGCCGGTGAGCAGTTCTTC. It is translated as CATSGGGAGEQFF.

The chain is built from TRBV6-6 and TRBJ1-2, with a possible D match to TRBD1 (6 bases). Germline V lookup: CDR1 MNHNY, CDR2 SVGAGI (reference sequence). CDR3 size: 15 residues. V was clipped by 5 bases and J by 4 bases, with 17 bases between them. As DNA, the CDR3 is TGTGCCAGCAGTCCAGGATGGACAGCAACCTATGGCTACACCTTC. It codes for CASSPGWTATYGYTF.

The gene calls are TRBV19 and TRBJ2-5, with D perhaps being TRBD1 or TRBD2 (7 bases each). Trimming shortened V by 3 bases and J by 5 bases, and 13 bases separated the two germline ends. This CDR3 region has 14 residues. Per the germline V gene, CDR1 is LNHDA and CDR2 is SQIVND (reference sequence). The CDR3 protein is CASSIRQGGETQYF. In DNA, the CDR3 is TGTGCCAGTAGTATTCGACAGGGAGGGGAGACCCAGTACTTC.

The chain employs TRBV29-1 and TRBJ1-1; D may be TRBD1 (5 bases). This CDR3 spans 14 amino acids. Trimming took off 3 bases at V and 2 bases at J, with 13 bases between the two ends. CDR1 is SQVTM, CDR2 ANQGSEA, per germline. CDR3 sequence reads: CSVDAGASNTEAFF. The CDR3 DNA follows: TGCAGCGTTGACGCTGGGGCTTCCAACACTGAAGCTTTCTTT.

V is TRBV5-8 and J is TRBJ2-7; D might be TRBD2 (6 bases). V lost 4 bases to trimming and J lost 7 bases, with 15 bases between them. CDR1 SGHTS and CDR2 YDEGEE come from the germline V gene. This CDR3 is built from 13 residues. The CDR3 region has the DNA TGTGCCAGCAGCCTGACGTGGGGGAGGGAGCAGTACTTC. This gives the protein CASSLTWGREQYF.

The chain carries TRBV6-5 and TRBJ2-5, with 7 bases aligning to TRBD1. The germline V gene has CDR1 MNHEY and CDR2 SVGAGI. V lost 5 bases to trimming and J lost 1 base; unmatched junction nucleotides: 7. CDR3 length: 15 residues. The CDR3 protein is CASSGSTGFQETQYF. The CDR3 nucleotides are TGTGCCAGCAGTGGCTCGACAGGGTTCCAAGAGACCCAGTACTTC.

The chain couples TRBV14 to TRBJ1-3; no definite D call. Looked up from germline, CDR1 is SGHDN and CDR2 is FVKESK. This CDR3 has 14 amino acids. The germline V and J ends were trimmed by 2 bases and 7 bases, with 12 bases remaining between them. The CDR3 nucleotides are TGTGCCAGCAGCCAACGTCTGACGGGGAACACCATATATTTT. Its translation: CASSQRLTGNTIYF.

The CDR3 region is CASGPGTGSITIGEKLFF. In DNA, the CDR3 is TGTGCTAGTGGACCCGGGACAGGGTCCATAACTATTGGGGAAAAACTGTTTTTT. The chain couples TRBV12-5 to TRBJ1-4; 9 bases fit TRBD1. This CDR3 is 18 amino acids long. V lost 6 bases, J lost 8 bases, and 19 bases stayed unmatched. Germline V lookup: CDR1 LGHNT, CDR2 FRNRAP.

The rearrangement joins TRBV25-1 to TRBJ2-3, with TRBD2 matching 9 bases. V was pared by 7 bases and J by 2 bases, with 10 bases of the junction left unmatched. This CDR3 spans 16 amino acids. Germline-derived CDR1 and CDR2 are MGHDK and SYGVNS. CDR3 sequence (DNA): TGTGCCAGCATTATAGGGACTAGCCCCAACACAGATACGCAGTATTTT. It specifies CASIIGTSPNTDTQYF.

This chain connects TRBV18 to TRBJ2-2, with a possible D match to TRBD1 (5 bases). The V end lost 5 bases, the J end lost 5 bases, and 9 bases lay between the germline ends. The CDR3 extends over 13 amino acids. Germline assignment: CDR1 KGHSH and CDR2 LQKENI. The CDR3 coding sequence is TGTGCCAGCTCAAACAGGTTGACCGGGGAGCTGTTTTTT. As protein: CASSNRLTGELFF.

This clone occurred a few times. The chain uses TRBV5-1 and TRBJ2-3; 8 positions agree with TRBD1. The germline V gene has CDR1 SGHRS and CDR2 YFSETQ. Trimming at V came to 0 bases and at J to 4 bases, leaving 7 bases not matched to a gene. This CDR3 region has 16 residues. The CDR3 DNA reads TGCGCCAGCAGCTTGGAGACAGGGGTGATGGCAGATACGCAGTATTTT. It encodes CASSLETGVMADTQYF.

The chain has TRBV9 and TRBJ1-2; possible D gene TRBD1, 6 bases. CDR3 length: 14 amino acids. Germline V gives CDR1 SGDLS, CDR2 YYNGEE. Between the trimmed V and J ends, which lost 3 bases and 4 bases, there was a span of 13 bases. The CDR3 loop reads CASSESYRAYGYTF. Written as DNA, the CDR3 is TGTGCCAGCAGCGAATCTTACAGGGCCTATGGCTACACCTTC.